These 9 T cell receptor beta chains came from one sample sequenced in a study of T-cell reconstitution after alpha-beta-depleted transplantation in children. Unique molecular identifiers were used to barcode this TCRbeta library. TCRdb passed the PCR reads through MiXCR, listing each CDR3 protein once. Of roughly 50,000 distinct CDR3 sequences detected, 44% appear once; the ten largest clones hold roughly 98%. The starting material was PBMCs, mostly from graft donor cells, obtained 360 days after TCRalphabeta/CD19-depleted stem cell transplant. The receptors were sampled from a male patient between 10 and 17 years old who had a stem cell transplant for acute lymphoblastic leukemia, so the T cells may come from the graft donor.

V usage is TRBV15 and J usage is TRBJ2-1, with TRBD2 matching over 11 bases. V gave up 1 base and J gave up 8 bases; unmatched junction bases: 7. There are 16 residues in the CDR3. The V gene's germline CDR1 is LNHNV and CDR2 YYDKDF (reference sequence). The DNA of the CDR3 is TGTGCCACCAGCAGAGTAGCGGGGGGGCCTCTGGATGAGCAGTTCTTC. Translation: CATSRVAGGPLDEQFF.

The rearrangement joins TRBV3-1 to TRBJ2-7; D is ambiguous. The CDR3 covers 12 residues. Trimming shortened V by 7 bases and J by 7 bases, and 14 bases separated the two germline ends. Germline V gene lookup returns CDR1 LGHDT and CDR2 YNNKEL (reference sequence). CDR3 amino acids: CASKSSPGEQYF. The CDR3 coding sequence is TGTGCCAGCAAAAGCAGCCCAGGAGAGCAGTACTTC.

The V call is TRBV28, the J call TRBJ2-7; D uncertain. Between the trimmed V and J ends, which lost 5 bases and 7 bases, there was a span of 12 bases. The CDR3 totals 12 residues. CDR1 and CDR2 from the germline V gene are MDHEN and SYDVKM. The CDR3 DNA is TGTGCCAGCAGTCGATACTCAACAGAGCAGTACTTC. Protein product: CASSRYSTEQYF. The entire variable domain, with the rest obtained from reference TRBV28 and TRBJ2-7, is as follows: DVKVTQSSRYLVKRTGEKVFLECVQDMDHENMFWYRQDPGLGLRLIYFSYDVKMKEKGDIPEGYSVSREKKERFSLILESASTNQTSMYLCASSRYSTEQYFGPGTRLTVT.

The chain combines TRBV10-2 with TRBJ2-7; D call uncertain. The CDR3 covers 12 residues. Looked up from germline, CDR1 is WSHSY and CDR2 is SAAADI. Trimming removed 6 bases at V and 6 bases at J, with 12 bases between. The CDR3 DNA follows: TGCGCCAGCAGGGCAGGAGAAGGCGAGCAGTACTTC. Protein product: CASRAGEGEQYF.

V and J are TRBV2 and TRBJ1-1, with 7 nucleotides matching TRBD1. The length of the CDR3 is 13 residues. The junction had 9 bases not matched to a gene; V was cut back by 7 bases and J by 7 bases. Germline V gene sequence: CDR1 SNHLY, CDR2 FYNNEI. The CDR3 coding sequence is TGTGCCAGCATCCCTGGGACAGAACTTGAAGCTTTCTTT. Translated, it gives CASIPGTELEAFF.

This clonotype was recorded a few times. The chain employs TRBV28 and TRBJ1-1, with D perhaps matching TRBD1 (5 bases). The germline V and J ends were trimmed by 8 bases and 1 base, with 14 bases remaining between them. The CDR3 runs to 14 residues. CDR1 is MDHEN, CDR2 SYDVKM, per germline. The CDR3 spells CASGTPSGNTEAFF. In DNA form, the CDR3 reads TGTGCCAGCGGGACTCCCTCGGGGAACACTGAAGCTTTCTTT.

The chain links TRBV7-3 to TRBJ2-7, with D hard to call. The CDR3 is 13 residues long. Germline CDR1 and CDR2: SGHTA and FQGTGA. Trimming removed 2 bases from V and 7 bases from J, with 12 bases in between. The DNA for the CDR3 is TGTGCCAGCAGCTTATTCGCCGGACGGGAGCAGTACTTC. It is translated as CASSLFAGREQYF.

The CDR3 region has the DNA TGTGCCAGCAGCCCCCGACAGGGGGCTTACACAGATACGCAGTATTTT. Residues: CASSPRQGAYTDTQYF. This sequence joins TRBV12-3 or TRBV12-4 and TRBJ2-3, with TRBD1 matching 10 bases. Germline trimming cut 6 bases from V and 2 bases from J; bases unmatched to any gene: 8. The CDR3 is made up of 16 amino acids.

The chain joins TRBV3-1 to TRBJ2-1, with D perhaps TRBD2 (5 bases). The germline gives CDR1 LGHDT, CDR2 YNNKEL (reference sequence). This CDR3 contains 13 residues. Trimming took 4 bases from V and 8 from J, leaving 12 bases between them. Here the CDR3 reads CASSPPLADEQFF. The CDR3 DNA reads TGTGCCAGCAGCCCTCCCCTAGCCGATGAGCAGTTCTTC.